This TCR beta chain was sequenced in a study of blood T cell repertoires in COVID-19. Followed over time, Seattle patients had been enrolled while infection was active. Original data processing: Amplification with reference gene primers provided the estimates of nucleated cell counts. Assay used: immunoSEQ multiplex PCR; TCRdb lists only in-frame clones, some missing. V, J and clone size reflect that table, while D and trimming were determined from the DNA. The sample lists 200,000 to 300,000 clones, around 90% seen once, with under 3% in the top ten. The sequencing input was peripheral blood. The receptor was derived from a person between 18 and 35 years old with COVID-19, enrolled during active disease.

The CDR3 is CASSSAGGGSYNSPLHF. The CDR3 bases are TGTGCCAGCAGTTCGGCAGGGGGCGGGAGCTATAATTCACCCCTCCACTTT. This chain links TRBV25-1 with TRBJ1-6, with 8 bases that match TRBD1. The trim removed 5 bases at V and 3 bases at J, leaving 9 bases unmatched. Germline CDR1 reads MGHDK; CDR2 reads SYGVNS. This CDR3 is 17 amino acids long.